Listed below are T cell receptor beta chains from one sample, sequenced in a study of blood T cell repertoires in COVID-19. Sequenced by immunoSEQ multiplex PCR; TCRdb stores in-frame clones only, minus some. The sample lists some 77,000 clones, around four fifths occurring once. The sample comprised peripheral blood. The receptor set was obtained from a woman aged 60 to 75 with acute or convalescent COVID-19. The CDR3 runs from the conserved cysteine through the conserved F or W. Each record gives: J gene, CDR3 length, D gene, clone size, V gene, CDR3 DNA, CDR3 protein. D genes are given only for firm matches. The size of a clone is reported for some rows only, either as once, few or many, or as a class for expanded clones.

>TRBJ1-2|16|-|few|TRBV30
TGTGCCTGGAGTGTCAGATGGGGCCCCCTTAACTATGGCTACACCTTC
CAWSVRWGPLNYGYTF
>TRBJ1-2|16|TRBD1|-|TRBV5-4
TGTGCCAGCAGCTTCCCCTCCGGGACAGGGTACTATGGCTACACCTTC
CASSFPSGTGYYGYTF
>TRBJ2-2|16|-|-|TRBV15
TGTGCCACCAGCAGAGGGGCGGGCAAAAACACCGGGGAGCTGTTTTTT
CATSRGAGKNTGELFF
>TRBJ1-5|14|TRBD1|once|TRBV19
TGTGCCAGTACCAAGGACAGGGGATACCAGCCCCAGCATTTT
CASTKDRGYQPQHF
>TRBJ1-1|13|-|-|TRBV5-5
TGTGCCAGCAGCTTGGTGGGGCAGGTACGAGCTTTCTTT
CASSLVGQVRAFF
>TRBJ1-1|11|TRBD1|-|TRBV12-3/TRBV12-4
TGTGCCAGCGGGCCGGGACAGGTGGCTTTCTTT
CASGPGQVAFF
>TRBJ1-2|13|TRBD1|-|TRBV15
TGTGCCACCAGCAGACCAACAGGGGATGGCTACACCTTC
CATSRPTGDGYTF
>TRBJ2-7|15|TRBD1|-|TRBV6-1
TGTGCCAGCAGTGAAAGTCGGACAGGGATTTACGAGCAGTACTTC
CASSESRTGIYEQYF
>TRBJ1-1|14|TRBD1|-|TRBV2
TGTGCCAGCAGATTGGACAGGGGCGACACTGAAGCTTTCTTT
CASRLDRGDTEAFF
>TRBJ1-1|13|-|once|TRBV5-6
TGTGCCAGCAGCCAGGGTTATCTCACTGAAGCTTTCTTT
CASSQGYLTEAFF
>TRBJ2-3|15|TRBD1|-|TRBV9
TGTGCCAGCAGCGTAGTTACAGGGGGCAGAGATACGCAGTATTTT
CASSVVTGGRDTQYF
>TRBJ1-2|14|TRBD1|-|TRBV18
TGTGCCAGCTCACGAACAGGGGCGACCTATGGCTACACCTTC
CASSRTGATYGYTF
>TRBJ1-1|13|TRBD1|-|TRBV3-1/TRBV3-2
TGTGCCAGCAGCCGACAGGGCGGCACTGAAGCTTTCTTT
CASSRQGGTEAFF
>TRBJ1-2|15|TRBD1|-|TRBV27
TGTGCCAGCAGTCCTGGGACAGGGCGTCCCTATGGCTACACCTTC
CASSPGTGRPYGYTF
>TRBJ2-2|13|TRBD1|-|TRBV5-1
TGCGCCAGCGCCAGGGGGTACACCGGGGAGCTGTTTTTT
CASARGYTGELFF
>TRBJ2-7|16|-|-|TRBV5-6
TGTGCCAGCAGCTTCTGGGGCAGGATACTAACCTACGAGCAGTACTTC
CASSFWGRILTYEQYF
>TRBJ1-1|16|-|-|TRBV7-9
TGTGCCAGCAGCCTTTCATCGGACAGCGTAAACACTGAAGCTTTCTTT
CASSLSSDSVNTEAFF
>TRBJ2-2|14|-|few|TRBV2
TGTGCCAGCAAGTACAGGGCGAACACCGGGGAGCTGTTTTTT
CASKYRANTGELFF
>TRBJ1-1|14|TRBD1|-|TRBV30
TGTGCCTGGACCAAGGACAGGGTAAACACTGAAGCTTTCTTT
CAWTKDRVNTEAFF
>TRBJ2-7|14|TRBD1|-|TRBV2
TGTGCCAGCAGTGAGACAGGGATTAGCCTCGAGCAGTACTTC
CASSETGISLEQYF
>TRBJ1-2|13|-|-|TRBV30
TGTGCCTCCAAACTAACGGCAGGGACAGGCTACACCTTC
CASKLTAGTGYTF